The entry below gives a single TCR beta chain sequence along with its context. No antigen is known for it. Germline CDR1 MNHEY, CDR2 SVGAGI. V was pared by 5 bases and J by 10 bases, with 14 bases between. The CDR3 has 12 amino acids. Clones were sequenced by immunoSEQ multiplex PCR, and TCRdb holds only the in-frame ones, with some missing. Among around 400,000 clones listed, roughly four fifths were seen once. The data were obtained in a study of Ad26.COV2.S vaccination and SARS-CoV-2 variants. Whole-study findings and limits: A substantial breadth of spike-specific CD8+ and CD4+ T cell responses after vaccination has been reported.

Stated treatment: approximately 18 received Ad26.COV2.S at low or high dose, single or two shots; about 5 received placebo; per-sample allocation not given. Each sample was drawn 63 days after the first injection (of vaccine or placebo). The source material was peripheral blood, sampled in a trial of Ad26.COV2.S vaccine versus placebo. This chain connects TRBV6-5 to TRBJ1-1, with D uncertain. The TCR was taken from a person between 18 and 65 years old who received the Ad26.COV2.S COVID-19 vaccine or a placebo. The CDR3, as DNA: TGTGCCAGCAGTACGGGTGGTCGGGGAGCTTTCTTT. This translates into CASSTGGRGAFF.